A selection of T cell receptor beta chains follows, all from one sample in a study of T cells in Graves' hyperthyroidism and ophthalmopathy. TCRdb used MiXCR to reprocess the multiplex PCR reads, holding one entry per CDR3 protein. This table holds hundreds of thousands of distinct CDR3 sequences, around 20% found once. The sequencing input was blood. The receptor source for this set is a woman aged 50 to 60 with Graves' hyperthyroidism that later progressed to Graves' ophthalmopathy. Both conserved end residues are part of each CDR3. D genes are given only for firm matches. Size is stated for part of the rows, as once, few or many counts, or as a class when the clone is expanded.

abundance: few; v_gene: TRBV25-1; d_gene: -; j_gene: TRBJ1-2; CDR3nt: TGTGCCAGCAGTGTTACAGGGAGGAATGGCTACACCTTC; CDR3aa: CASSVTGRNGYTF
abundance: many; v_gene: TRBV2; d_gene: -; j_gene: TRBJ1-6; CDR3nt: TGTGCCAGCAGTGAACGTAATGGGGCGAGCTCCTATAATTCACCCCTCCACTTT; CDR3aa: CASSERNGASSYNSPLHF
abundance: -; v_gene: TRBV5-1; d_gene: TRBD2; j_gene: TRBJ2-3; CDR3nt: TGCGCCAGCAGCGCCGGCTGGACTAGCGGGGGAGCAGATACGCAGTATTTT; CDR3aa: CASSAGWTSGGADTQYF
abundance: -; v_gene: TRBV12-3/TRBV12-4; d_gene: -; j_gene: TRBJ2-2; CDR3nt: TGTGCCAGCCCAGGAAAGGGGACTAACACCGGGGAGCTGTTTTTT; CDR3aa: CASPGKGTNTGELFF
abundance: few; v_gene: TRBV19; d_gene: -; j_gene: TRBJ1-5; CDR3nt: TGTGCCAGTAGTATAACGAAACAAGGAGGAAATCAGCCCCAGCATTTT; CDR3aa: CASSITKQGGNQPQHF
abundance: -; v_gene: TRBV5-1; d_gene: -; j_gene: TRBJ1-1; CDR3nt: TGCGCCAGCAGCTTGGACGGGGGCGCGGGTGGAGCTTTCTTT; CDR3aa: CASSLDGGAGGAFF
abundance: few; v_gene: TRBV4-2; d_gene: -; j_gene: TRBJ2-3; CDR3nt: TGTGCCAGCAGCCAAGACCCCGCCTGGGATACGCAGTATTTT; CDR3aa: CASSQDPAWDTQYF
abundance: -; v_gene: TRBV19; d_gene: TRBD1; j_gene: TRBJ1-2; CDR3nt: TGTGCCAGTAGTACCTATCTACAGGGGATCTATGGCTACACCTTC; CDR3aa: CASSTYLQGIYGYTF
abundance: many; v_gene: TRBV12-3/TRBV12-4; d_gene: TRBD1; j_gene: TRBJ2-7; CDR3nt: TGTGCCAGCGGGGTGAACCCACCGGTGAATCTGGGACAGGATTCCTACGAGCAGTACTTC; CDR3aa: CASGVNPPVNLGQDSYEQYF
abundance: many; v_gene: TRBV2; d_gene: -; j_gene: TRBJ1-4; CDR3nt: TGTGCCAGCAGGGGGACTTACGGGGCTCAAAAACTGTTTTTT; CDR3aa: CASRGTYGAQKLFF
abundance: -; v_gene: TRBV5-1; d_gene: -; j_gene: TRBJ1-1; CDR3nt: TGCGCCAGCAGCTTCGGGGCCCCGAGGGAAGCTTTCTTT; CDR3aa: CASSFGAPREAFF
abundance: few; v_gene: TRBV4-1; d_gene: TRBD2; j_gene: TRBJ2-2; CDR3nt: TGCGCCAGCAGCCAAGAATACCAGCGGGGGGGCCTGACCGGGGAGCTGTTTTTT; CDR3aa: CASSQEYQRGGLTGELFF
abundance: many; v_gene: TRBV12-3/TRBV12-4; d_gene: -; j_gene: TRBJ2-1; CDR3nt: TGTGCCAGCAGCCCCCCCGGTAGGGGGGGGGGCTACAATGAGCAGTTCTTC; CDR3aa: CASSPPGRGGGYNEQFF
abundance: -; v_gene: TRBV5-4; d_gene: TRBD1; j_gene: TRBJ2-7; CDR3nt: TGTGCCAGCAGCTTCCTGGACAGGGCCGCCTACGAGCAGTACTTC; CDR3aa: CASSFLDRAAYEQYF
abundance: -; v_gene: TRBV5-1; d_gene: -; j_gene: TRBJ2-6; CDR3nt: TGCGCCAGCAGCTTGAAGAGGGCATCCGGGGCCAACGTCCTGACTTTC; CDR3aa: CASSLKRASGANVLTF
abundance: many; v_gene: TRBV7-9; d_gene: TRBD2; j_gene: TRBJ2-3; CDR3nt: TGTGCCAGCAGCCCGCCCCGACTAGCGGGGGGCACAGATACGCAGTATTTT; CDR3aa: CASSPPRLAGGTDTQYF
abundance: few; v_gene: TRBV28; d_gene: -; j_gene: TRBJ1-5; CDR3nt: TGTGCCAGCATCAGTTTTCTCCGTCGGGGAAGCAATCAGCCCCAGCATTTT; CDR3aa: CASISFLRRGSNQPQHF
abundance: many; v_gene: TRBV20-1; d_gene: TRBD2; j_gene: TRBJ2-3; CDR3nt: TGCAGTGCTAAGGGAGAAGGGGTAGCGGGGGGGTCGGATACGCAGTATTTT; CDR3aa: CSAKGEGVAGGSDTQYF
abundance: few; v_gene: TRBV2; d_gene: -; j_gene: TRBJ1-4; CDR3nt: TGTGCCACCAATGTAGTTCCGGCAACTAATGAAGAACTGTTTTTT; CDR3aa: CATNVVPATNEELFF
abundance: few; v_gene: TRBV27; d_gene: -; j_gene: TRBJ2-1; CDR3nt: TGTGCCAGCAGTTTAAACCCAGGGACTCCCTACAATGAGCAGTTCTTC; CDR3aa: CASSLNPGTPYNEQFF
abundance: many; v_gene: TRBV12-3/TRBV12-4; d_gene: TRBD2; j_gene: TRBJ2-1; CDR3nt: TGTGCCAGCAGTTCCCCCGGACTAGCGGGGAACAATGAGCAGTTCTTC; CDR3aa: CASSSPGLAGNNEQFF
abundance: many; v_gene: TRBV27; d_gene: -; j_gene: TRBJ2-5; CDR3nt: TGTGCCAGCGGAGACCCGGAGACCCAGTACTTC; CDR3aa: CASGDPETQYF
abundance: many; v_gene: TRBV11-2; d_gene: TRBD2; j_gene: TRBJ2-2; CDR3nt: TGTGCCAGCAGCCCACAGCGGGGGTACACCGGGGAGCTGTTTTTT; CDR3aa: CASSPQRGYTGELFF
abundance: -; v_gene: TRBV5-6; d_gene: -; j_gene: TRBJ2-5; CDR3nt: TGTGCCAGCACCTTGGACAGACAAGTGGAAGAGACCCAGTACTTC; CDR3aa: CASTLDRQVEETQYF
abundance: -; v_gene: TRBV18; d_gene: TRBD1; j_gene: TRBJ1-1; CDR3nt: TGTGCCAGCTCGCCAGGGGGACAGGACTTGAACACTGAAGCTTTCTTT; CDR3aa: CASSPGGQDLNTEAFF
abundance: few; v_gene: TRBV9; d_gene: -; j_gene: TRBJ2-7; CDR3nt: TGTGCCAGCAGCGTAGATCTGGTCTCCTACGAGCAGTACTTC; CDR3aa: CASSVDLVSYEQYF
abundance: -; v_gene: TRBV20-1; d_gene: -; j_gene: TRBJ1-1; CDR3nt: TGCAGTGCTAGAGATTGGGAGCAGGGAGGTTCTGAAGCTTTCTTT; CDR3aa: CSARDWEQGGSEAFF
abundance: -; v_gene: TRBV3-1; d_gene: TRBD1; j_gene: TRBJ2-4; CDR3nt: TGTGCCAGCAGCCCCCGGGGGGACAGGGGGATTGGAATTCAGTACTTC; CDR3aa: CASSPRGDRGIGIQYF
abundance: many; v_gene: TRBV12-3/TRBV12-4; d_gene: -; j_gene: TRBJ1-1; CDR3nt: TGTGCCAGCAGGCCTAGTTCTGGGACTGAAGCTTTCTTT; CDR3aa: CASRPSSGTEAFF
abundance: many; v_gene: TRBV7-9; d_gene: -; j_gene: TRBJ2-7; CDR3nt: TGTGCCAGCAGCTCTCACAGGGCTGGGGCCTACGAGCAGTACTTC; CDR3aa: CASSSHRAGAYEQYF
abundance: once; v_gene: TRBV10-2; d_gene: TRBD1; j_gene: TRBJ1-5; CDR3nt: TGCGCCAGCAGTGAGCCCGGGACAGGGGATCAGCCCCAGCATTTT; CDR3aa: CASSEPGTGDQPQHF
abundance: many; v_gene: TRBV11-2; d_gene: TRBD1; j_gene: TRBJ1-2; CDR3nt: TGTGCCAGCAGCTTAGACAGGGGGCGAGGCTACACCTTC; CDR3aa: CASSLDRGRGYTF
abundance: -; v_gene: TRBV14; d_gene: -; j_gene: TRBJ2-1; CDR3nt: TGTGCCAGCAGCCTACGGGGAGGCTGGGCCTCCTCCTACAATGAGCAGTTCTTC; CDR3aa: CASSLRGGWASSYNEQFF
abundance: many; v_gene: TRBV27; d_gene: -; j_gene: TRBJ2-3; CDR3nt: TGTGCCAGCAGTCAACCCCTGGGGGAGAACACAGATACGCAGTATTTT; CDR3aa: CASSQPLGENTDTQYF
abundance: many; v_gene: TRBV27; d_gene: TRBD2; j_gene: TRBJ2-5; CDR3nt: TGTGCCAGCAGTCCGGGGACTAGCGGCCAAGAGACCCAGTACTTC; CDR3aa: CASSPGTSGQETQYF
abundance: many; v_gene: TRBV20-1; d_gene: -; j_gene: TRBJ2-6; CDR3nt: TGCAGTGCTAGAGCAGCAAACTCTGGGGCCAACGTCCTGACTTTC; CDR3aa: CSARAANSGANVLTF